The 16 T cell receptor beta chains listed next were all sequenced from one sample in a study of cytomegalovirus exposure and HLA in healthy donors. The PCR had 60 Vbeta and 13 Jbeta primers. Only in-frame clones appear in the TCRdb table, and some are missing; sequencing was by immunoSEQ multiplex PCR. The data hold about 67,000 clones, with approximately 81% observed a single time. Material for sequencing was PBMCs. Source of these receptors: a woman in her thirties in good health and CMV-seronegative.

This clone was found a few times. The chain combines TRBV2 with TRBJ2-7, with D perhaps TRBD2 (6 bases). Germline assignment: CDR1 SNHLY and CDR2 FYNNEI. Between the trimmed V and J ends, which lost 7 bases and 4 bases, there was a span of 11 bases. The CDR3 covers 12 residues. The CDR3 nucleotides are TGTGCCAGCAAACCGGGGGTTTACGAGCAGTACTTC. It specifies CASKPGVYEQYF.

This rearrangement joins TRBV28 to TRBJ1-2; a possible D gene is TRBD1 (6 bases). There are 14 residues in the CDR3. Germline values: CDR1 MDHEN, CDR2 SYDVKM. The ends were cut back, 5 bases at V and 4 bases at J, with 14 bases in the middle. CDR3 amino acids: CASSAWTESYGYTF. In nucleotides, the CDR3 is TGTGCCAGCAGTGCTTGGACAGAGTCCTATGGCTACACCTTC.

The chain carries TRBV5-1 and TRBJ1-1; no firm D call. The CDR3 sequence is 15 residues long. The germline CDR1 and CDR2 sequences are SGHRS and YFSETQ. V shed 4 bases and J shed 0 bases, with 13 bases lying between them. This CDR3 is CASSPLGGMNTEAFF. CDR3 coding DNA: TGCGCCAGCAGCCCCCTCGGCGGGATGAACACTGAAGCTTTCTTT.

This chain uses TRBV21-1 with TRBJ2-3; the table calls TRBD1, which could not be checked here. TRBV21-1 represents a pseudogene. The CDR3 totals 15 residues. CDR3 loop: CASSNYRIDTDTQYF. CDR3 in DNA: TGTGCCAGCAGCAATTACAGGATAGACACAGATACGCAGTATTTT.

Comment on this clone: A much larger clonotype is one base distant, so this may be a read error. The CDR3 DNA sequence: TGTGCCAGCAGCTTAGATCACTCCTCGAGGAGTGGAGCTTTCTTT. Amino acids: CASSLDHSSRSGAFF. This chain links TRBV11-3 with TRBJ1-1; D gene ambiguous. Germline CDR1 SGHNT, CDR2 YENEEA. Trimming stripped 0 bases from V and 10 bases from J, with 18 bases between. The CDR3 has 15 residues.

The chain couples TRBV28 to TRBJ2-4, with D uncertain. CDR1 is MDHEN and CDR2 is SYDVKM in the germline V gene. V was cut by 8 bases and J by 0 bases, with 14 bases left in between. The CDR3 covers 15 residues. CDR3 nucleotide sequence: TGTGCCAGCGGTACACGACACCTAGCCAAAAACATTCAGTACTTC. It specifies CASGTRHLAKNIQYF.

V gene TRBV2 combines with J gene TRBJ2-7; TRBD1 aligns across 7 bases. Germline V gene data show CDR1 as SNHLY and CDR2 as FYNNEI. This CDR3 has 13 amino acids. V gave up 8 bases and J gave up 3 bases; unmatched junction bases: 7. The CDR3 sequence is CASGRGQNYEQYF. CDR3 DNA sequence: TGTGCCAGCGGCCGGGGACAGAACTACGAGCAGTACTTC. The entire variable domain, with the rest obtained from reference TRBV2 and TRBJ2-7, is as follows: EPEVTQTPSHQVTQMGQEVILRCVPISNHLYFYWYRQILGQKVEFLVSFYNNEISEKSEIFDDQFSVERPDGSNFTLKIRSTKLEDSAMYFCASGRGQNYEQYFGPGTRLTVT.

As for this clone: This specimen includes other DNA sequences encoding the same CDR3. CDR3 nucleotides: TGTGCCAGCAGACCAAGATTCCGGGGGGTGGACACTGAAGCTTTCTTT. It codes for CASRPRFRGVDTEAFF. The rearrangement joins TRBV28 to TRBJ1-1, with D possibly matching TRBD1 (5 bases). Between the trimmed V and J ends, which lost 6 bases and 3 bases, there was a span of 20 bases. The germline V gene has CDR1 MDHEN and CDR2 SYDVKM. The CDR3 contains 16 residues.

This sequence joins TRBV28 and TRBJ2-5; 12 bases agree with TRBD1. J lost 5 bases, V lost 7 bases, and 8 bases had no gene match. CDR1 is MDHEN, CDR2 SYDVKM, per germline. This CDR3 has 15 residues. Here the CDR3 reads CASNPAGTGGETQYF. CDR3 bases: TGTGCCAGCAATCCGGCCGGGACAGGGGGCGAGACCCAGTACTTC.

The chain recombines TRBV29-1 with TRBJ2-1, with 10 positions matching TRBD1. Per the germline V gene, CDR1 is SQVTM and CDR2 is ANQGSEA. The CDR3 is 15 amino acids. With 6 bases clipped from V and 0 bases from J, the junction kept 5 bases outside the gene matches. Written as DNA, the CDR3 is TGCAGCGTGGGGACAGGGGTAGTCTCCTACAATGAGCAGTTCTTC. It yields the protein CSVGTGVVSYNEQFF.

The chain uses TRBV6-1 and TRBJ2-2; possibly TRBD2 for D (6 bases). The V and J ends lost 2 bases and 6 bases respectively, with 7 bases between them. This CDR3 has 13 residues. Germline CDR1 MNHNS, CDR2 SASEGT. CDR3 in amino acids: CASSEPGAGELFF. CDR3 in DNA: TGTGCCAGCAGTGAACCGGGGGCCGGGGAGCTGTTTTTT.

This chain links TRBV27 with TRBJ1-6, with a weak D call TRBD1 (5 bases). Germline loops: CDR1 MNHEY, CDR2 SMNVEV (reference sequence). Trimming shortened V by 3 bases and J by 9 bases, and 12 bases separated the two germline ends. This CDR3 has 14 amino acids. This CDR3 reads CASSLWGQASPLHF. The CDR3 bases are TGTGCCAGCAGTTTGTGGGGCCAGGCTTCACCCCTCCACTTT.

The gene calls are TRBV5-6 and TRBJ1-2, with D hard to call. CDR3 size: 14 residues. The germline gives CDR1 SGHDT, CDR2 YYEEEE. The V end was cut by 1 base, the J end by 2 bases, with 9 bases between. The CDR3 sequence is CASSLQYLNYGYTF. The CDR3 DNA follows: TGTGCCAGCAGCTTGCAATACCTAAACTATGGCTACACCTTC.

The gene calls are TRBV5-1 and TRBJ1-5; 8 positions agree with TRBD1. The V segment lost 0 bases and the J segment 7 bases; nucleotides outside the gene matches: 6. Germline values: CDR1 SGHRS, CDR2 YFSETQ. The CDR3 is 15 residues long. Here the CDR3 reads CASSLDGQGRQPQHF. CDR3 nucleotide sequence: TGCGCCAGCAGCTTGGATGGACAGGGAAGACAGCCCCAGCATTTT.

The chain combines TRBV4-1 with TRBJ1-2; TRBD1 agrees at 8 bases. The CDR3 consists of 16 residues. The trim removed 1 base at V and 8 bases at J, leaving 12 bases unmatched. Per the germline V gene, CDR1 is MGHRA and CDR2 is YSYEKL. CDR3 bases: TGCGCCAGCAGCCAAGGAGGGGGCAGGGGGCTTAAAGGCTACACCTTC. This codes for CASSQGGGRGLKGYTF.

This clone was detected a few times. The CDR3 DNA sequence: TGCAGCGTTGCAGTAATGAGTCGAGGGAACTATGGCTACACCTTC. It translates to CSVAVMSRGNYGYTF. V and J are TRBV29-1 and TRBJ1-2, with D hard to call. CDR1 and CDR2 from the germline V gene are SQVTM and ANQGSEA. The CDR3 sequence is 15 residues long. The V and J ends lost 4 bases and 2 bases respectively, with 17 bases between them.